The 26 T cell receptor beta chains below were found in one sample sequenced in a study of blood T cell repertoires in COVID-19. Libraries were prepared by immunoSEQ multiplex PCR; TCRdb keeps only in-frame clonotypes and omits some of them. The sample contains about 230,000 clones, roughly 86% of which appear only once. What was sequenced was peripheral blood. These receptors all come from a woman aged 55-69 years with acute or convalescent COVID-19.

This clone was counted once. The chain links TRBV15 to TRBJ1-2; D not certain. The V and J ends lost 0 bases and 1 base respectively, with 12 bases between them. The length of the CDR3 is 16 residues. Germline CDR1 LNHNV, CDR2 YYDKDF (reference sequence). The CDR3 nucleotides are TGTGCCACCAGCAGAGATTCTCGGGAGGGTAACTATGGCTACACCTTC. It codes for CATSRDSREGNYGYTF.

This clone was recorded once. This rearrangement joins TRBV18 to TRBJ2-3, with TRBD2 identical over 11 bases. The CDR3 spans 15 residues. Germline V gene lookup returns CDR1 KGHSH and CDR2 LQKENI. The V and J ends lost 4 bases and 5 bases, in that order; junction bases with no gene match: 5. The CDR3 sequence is CASSLTTSGVDTQYF. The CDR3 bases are TGTGCCAGCTCACTTACGACTAGCGGGGTAGATACGCAGTATTTT. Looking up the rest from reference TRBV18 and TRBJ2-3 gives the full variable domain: NAGVMQNPRHLVRRRGQEARLRCSPMKGHSHVYWYRQLPEEGLKFMVYLQKENIIDESGMPKERFSAEFPKEGPSILRIQQVVRGDSAAYFCASSLTTSGVDTQYFGPGTRLTVL.

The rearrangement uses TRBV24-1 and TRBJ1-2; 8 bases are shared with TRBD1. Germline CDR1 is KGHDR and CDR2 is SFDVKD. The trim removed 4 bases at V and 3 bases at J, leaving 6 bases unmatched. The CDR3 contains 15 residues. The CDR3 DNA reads TGTGCCACCAGTGACACCGGACAGGGAGACTATGGCTACACCTTC. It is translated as CATSDTGQGDYGYTF.

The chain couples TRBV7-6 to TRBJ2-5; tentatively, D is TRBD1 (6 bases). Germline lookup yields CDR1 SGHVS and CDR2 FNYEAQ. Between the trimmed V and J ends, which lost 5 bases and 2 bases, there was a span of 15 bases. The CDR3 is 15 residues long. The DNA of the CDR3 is TGTGCCAGCAGCCCTCAGACAGGACCTCAAGAGACCCAGTACTTC. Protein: CASSPQTGPQETQYF.

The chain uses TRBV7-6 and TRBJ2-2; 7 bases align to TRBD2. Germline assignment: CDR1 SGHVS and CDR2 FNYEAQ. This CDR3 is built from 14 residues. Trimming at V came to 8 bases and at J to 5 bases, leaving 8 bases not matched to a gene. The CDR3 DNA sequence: TGTGCCAGCGCGGGGGACTCCCGTACCGGGGAGCTGTTTTTT. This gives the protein CASAGDSRTGELFF.

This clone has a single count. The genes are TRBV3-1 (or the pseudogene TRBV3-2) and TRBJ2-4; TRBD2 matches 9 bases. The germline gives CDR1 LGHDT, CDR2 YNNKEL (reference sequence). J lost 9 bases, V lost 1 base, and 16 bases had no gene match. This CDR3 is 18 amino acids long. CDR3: CASSQGISRDWRGGIQYF. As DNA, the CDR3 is TGTGCCAGCAGCCAAGGGATCTCCCGGGACTGGCGGGGGGGCATTCAGTACTTC.

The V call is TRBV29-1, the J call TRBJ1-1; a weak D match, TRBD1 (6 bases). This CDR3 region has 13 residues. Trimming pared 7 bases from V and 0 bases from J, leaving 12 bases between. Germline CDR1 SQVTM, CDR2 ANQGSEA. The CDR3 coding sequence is TGCAGCGGGCGACAGGAAATGAACACTGAAGCTTTCTTT. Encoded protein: CSGRQEMNTEAFF.

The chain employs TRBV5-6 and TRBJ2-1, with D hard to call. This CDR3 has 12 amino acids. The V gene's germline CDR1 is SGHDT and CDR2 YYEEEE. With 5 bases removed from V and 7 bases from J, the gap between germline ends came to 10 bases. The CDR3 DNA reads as TGTGCCAGCAGATCGCTGAGAAATGAGCAGTTCTTC. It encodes CASRSLRNEQFF. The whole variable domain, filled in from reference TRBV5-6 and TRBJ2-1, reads DAGVTQSPTHLIKTRGQQVTLRCSPKSGHDTVSWYQQALGQGPQFIFQYYEEEERQRGNFPDRFSGHQFPNYSSELNVNALLLGDSALYLCASRSLRNEQFFGPGTRLTVL.

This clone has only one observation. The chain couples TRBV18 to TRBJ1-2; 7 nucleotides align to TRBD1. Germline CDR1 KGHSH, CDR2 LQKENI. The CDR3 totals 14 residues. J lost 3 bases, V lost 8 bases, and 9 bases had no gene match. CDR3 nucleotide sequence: TGTGCCAGCCGTCAAGGGGGCGTAGACTATGGCTACACCTTC. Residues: CASRQGGVDYGYTF.

CDR3 in amino acids: CASTFPGVANEQFF. The CDR3 DNA is TGTGCCAGTACCTTCCCGGGGGTGGCCAATGAGCAGTTCTTC. The chain recombines TRBV19 with TRBJ2-1, with a weak D call TRBD2 (6 bases). The ends were cut back, 7 bases at V and 6 bases at J, with 16 bases in the middle. Germline CDR1 LNHDA, CDR2 SQIVND (reference sequence). This CDR3 has 14 residues.

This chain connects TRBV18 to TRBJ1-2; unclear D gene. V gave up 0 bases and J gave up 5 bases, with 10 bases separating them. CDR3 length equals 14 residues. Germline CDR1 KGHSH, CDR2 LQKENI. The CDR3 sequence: CASSPPTGGYGYTF. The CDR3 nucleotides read TGTGCCAGCTCACCACCGACGGGAGGGTATGGCTACACCTTC.

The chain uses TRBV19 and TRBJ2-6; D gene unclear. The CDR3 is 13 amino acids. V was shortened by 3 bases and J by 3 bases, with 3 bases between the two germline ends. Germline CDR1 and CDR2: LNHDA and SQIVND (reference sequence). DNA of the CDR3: TGTGCCAGTAGTATTAATGGGGCCAACGTCCTGACTTTC. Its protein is CASSINGANVLTF.

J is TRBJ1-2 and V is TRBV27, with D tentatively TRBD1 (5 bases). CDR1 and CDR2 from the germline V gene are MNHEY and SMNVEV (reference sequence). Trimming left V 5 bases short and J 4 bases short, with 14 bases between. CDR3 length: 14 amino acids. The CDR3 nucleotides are TGTGCCAGCAGTCCTGACAGATTTTTCTATGGCTACACCTTC. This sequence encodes CASSPDRFFYGYTF.

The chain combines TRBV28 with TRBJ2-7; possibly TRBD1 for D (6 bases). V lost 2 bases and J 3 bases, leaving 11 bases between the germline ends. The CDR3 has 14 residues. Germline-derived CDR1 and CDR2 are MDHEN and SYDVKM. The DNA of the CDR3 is TGTGCCAGCAGTTTAGGCGGACAGCTCTACGAGCAGTACTTC. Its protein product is CASSLGGQLYEQYF. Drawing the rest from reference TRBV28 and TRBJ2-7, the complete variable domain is DVKVTQSSRYLVKRTGEKVFLECVQDMDHENMFWYRQDPGLGLRLIYFSYDVKMKEKGDIPEGYSVSREKKERFSLILESASTNQTSMYLCASSLGGQLYEQYFGPGTRLTVT.

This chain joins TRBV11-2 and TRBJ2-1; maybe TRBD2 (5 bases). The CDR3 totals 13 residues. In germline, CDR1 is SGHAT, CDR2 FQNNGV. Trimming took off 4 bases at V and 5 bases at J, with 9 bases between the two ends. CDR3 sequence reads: CASSSREDNEQFF. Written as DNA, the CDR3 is TGTGCCAGCAGCTCCCGGGAAGACAATGAGCAGTTCTTC.

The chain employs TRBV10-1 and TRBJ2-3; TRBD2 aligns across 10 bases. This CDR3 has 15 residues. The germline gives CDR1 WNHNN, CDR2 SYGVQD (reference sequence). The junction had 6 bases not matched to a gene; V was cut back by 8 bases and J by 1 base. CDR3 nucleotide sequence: TGCGCCAGCCAAGCGGGGGGGACTGGCACAGATACGCAGTATTTT. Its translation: CASQAGGTGTDTQYF.

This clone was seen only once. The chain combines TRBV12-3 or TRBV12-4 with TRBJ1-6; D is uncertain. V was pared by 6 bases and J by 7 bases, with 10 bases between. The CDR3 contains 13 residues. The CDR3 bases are TGTGCCAGCAGCCTAATTACGAATTCACCCCTCCACTTT. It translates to CASSLITNSPLHF.

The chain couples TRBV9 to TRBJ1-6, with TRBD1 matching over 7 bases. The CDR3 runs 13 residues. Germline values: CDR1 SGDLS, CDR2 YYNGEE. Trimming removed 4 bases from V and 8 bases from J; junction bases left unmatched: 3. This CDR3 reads CASSPRGDSPLHF. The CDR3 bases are TGTGCCAGCAGCCCCAGGGGGGATTCACCCCTCCACTTT.

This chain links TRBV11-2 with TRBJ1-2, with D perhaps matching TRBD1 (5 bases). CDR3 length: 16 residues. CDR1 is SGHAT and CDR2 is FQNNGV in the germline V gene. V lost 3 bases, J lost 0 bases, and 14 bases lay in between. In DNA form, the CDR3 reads TGTGCCAGCAGCTTGGTTACAGGTGTAGCTAACTATGGCTACACCTTC. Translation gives CASSLVTGVANYGYTF.

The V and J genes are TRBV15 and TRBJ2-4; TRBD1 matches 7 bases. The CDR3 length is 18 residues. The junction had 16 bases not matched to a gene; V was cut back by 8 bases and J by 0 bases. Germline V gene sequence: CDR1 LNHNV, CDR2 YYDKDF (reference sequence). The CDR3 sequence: CATSNRLATGVAKNIQYF. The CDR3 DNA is TGTGCCACCTCAAACAGGCTCGCAACAGGGGTAGCCAAAAACATTCAGTACTTC.

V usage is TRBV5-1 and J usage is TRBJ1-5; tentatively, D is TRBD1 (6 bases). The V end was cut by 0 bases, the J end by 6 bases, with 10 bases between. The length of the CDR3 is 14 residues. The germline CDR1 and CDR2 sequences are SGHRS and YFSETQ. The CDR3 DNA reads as TGCGCCAGCAGCTTGGGAGGGGGTGGTCAGCCCCAGCATTTT. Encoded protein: CASSLGGGGQPQHF. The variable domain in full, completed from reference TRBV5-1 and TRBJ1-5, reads KAGVTQTPRYLIKTRGQQVTLSCSPISGHRSVSWYQQTPGQGLQFLFEYFSETQRNKGNFPGRFSGRQFSNSRSEMNVSTLELGDSALYLCASSLGGGGQPQHFGDGTRLSIL.

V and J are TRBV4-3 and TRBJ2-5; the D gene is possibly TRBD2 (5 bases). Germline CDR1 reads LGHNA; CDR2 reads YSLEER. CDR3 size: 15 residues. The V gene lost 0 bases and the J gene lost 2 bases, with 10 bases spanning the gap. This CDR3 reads CASSQESGLQETQYF. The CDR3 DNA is TGCGCCAGCAGCCAAGAGTCGGGGTTACAAGAGACCCAGTACTTC.

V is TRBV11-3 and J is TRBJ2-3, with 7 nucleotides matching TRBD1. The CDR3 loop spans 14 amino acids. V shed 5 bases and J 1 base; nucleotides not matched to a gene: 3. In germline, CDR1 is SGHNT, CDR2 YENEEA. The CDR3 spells CASSGDSGTDTQYF. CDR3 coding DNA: TGTGCCAGCAGCGGGGACAGCGGCACAGATACGCAGTATTTT.

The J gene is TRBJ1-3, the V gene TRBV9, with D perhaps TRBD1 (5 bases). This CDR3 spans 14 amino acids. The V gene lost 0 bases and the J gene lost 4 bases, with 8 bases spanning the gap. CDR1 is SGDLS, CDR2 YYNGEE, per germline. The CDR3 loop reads CASSVAGGGNTIYF. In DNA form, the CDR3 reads TGTGCCAGCAGCGTAGCTGGGGGGGGAAACACCATATATTTT.

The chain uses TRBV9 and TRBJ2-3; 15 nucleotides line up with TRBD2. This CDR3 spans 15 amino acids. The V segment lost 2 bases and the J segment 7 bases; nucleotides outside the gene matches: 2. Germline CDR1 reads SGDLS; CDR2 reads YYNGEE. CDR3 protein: CASSVGLAGGHTQYF. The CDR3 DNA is TGTGCCAGCAGCGTGGGACTAGCGGGGGGTCATACGCAGTATTTT.

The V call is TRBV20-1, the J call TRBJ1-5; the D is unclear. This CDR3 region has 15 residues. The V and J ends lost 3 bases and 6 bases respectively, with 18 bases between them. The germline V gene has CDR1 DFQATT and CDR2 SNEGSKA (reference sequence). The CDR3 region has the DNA TGCAGTGCTAGTTCCCCCCGGGGAGGGAGTCAGCCCCAGCATTTT. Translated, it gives CSASSPRGGSQPQHF.